These T cell receptor beta chains were read from a single sample in a study of CD8 T cells in ankylosing spondylitis. MiXCR, applied by TCRdb to the 5' RACE reads, yields one record per CDR3 protein. The table has approximately 220,000 distinct CDR3 sequences, 15% to 20% seen once. The specimen was blood, either unsorted or a sorted T cell fraction (not recorded which). Every receptor here comes from a male donor with ankylosing spondylitis. Both conserved end residues are part of each CDR3. A D gene is named only where the DNA matches it firmly. Where a row states a size, it is once, few, many or the class of an expanded clone; other rows omit it.

>NA|NA|TRBJ2-7|TRBV29-1
CSVKTPGGRTYEQYF
TGCAGCGTGAAAACCCCGGGCGGTCGAACCTACGAGCAGTACTTC
>TRBD2|NA|TRBJ2-7|TRBV9
CASSLAGGPSGEQYF
TGTGCCAGCAGTTTAGCGGGAGGGCCCTCGGGCGAGCAGTACTTC
>TRBD2|few|TRBJ2-1|TRBV4-1
CASSQTASGAHNEQFF
TGCGCCAGCAGCCAAACCGCTAGCGGGGCCCACAATGAGCAGTTCTTC
>TRBD1|NA|TRBJ2-7|TRBV6-5
CASRTGDEQYF
TGTGCCAGCAGGACAGGGGACGAGCAGTACTTC
>TRBD2|NA|TRBJ2-1|TRBV20-1
CSAKLAGVNNEQFF
TGCAGTGCTAAACTAGCGGGAGTGAACAATGAGCAGTTCTTC
>NA|NA|TRBJ2-7|TRBV27
CASSPPTGIGYEQYF
TGTGCCAGCAGTCCGCCCACAGGGATCGGCTACGAGCAGTACTTC
>TRBD2|NA|TRBJ2-3|TRBV4-3
CASSQGLASTDTQYF
TGCGCCAGCAGCCAAGGACTAGCTAGCACAGATACGCAGTATTTT
>NA|NA|TRBJ1-1|TRBV2
CASSEAVQENTEAFF
TGTGCCAGCAGTGAAGCGGTACAAGAGAACACTGAAGCTTTCTTT
>NA|many|TRBJ1-1|TRBV6-6
CASTMGGYTEAFF
TGTGCCAGCACCATGGGCGGGTACACTGAAGCTTTCTTT
>NA|few|TRBJ2-3|TRBV7-9
CASSLRQDRTDTQYF
TGTGCCAGCAGTCTAAGACAGGACCGCACAGATACGCAGTATTTT
>TRBD1|few|TRBJ2-7|TRBV3-1
CASSPWTGASYEQYF
TGTGCCAGCAGCCCTTGGACAGGCGCTTCCTACGAGCAGTACTTC
>NA|NA|TRBJ2-2|TRBV27
CASSSFQGMFTGELFF
TGTGCCAGCAGTTCCTTCCAGGGGATGTTCACCGGGGAGCTGTTTTTT
>TRBD1|NA|TRBJ1-5|TRBV28
CASSYRGSQPQHF
TGTGCCAGCAGCTACAGGGGTAGCCAGCCCCAGCATTTT
>TRBD2|NA|TRBJ2-3|TRBV12-3/TRBV12-4
CASNRGLAGLRADTQYF
TGTGCCAGCAATAGAGGGCTAGCGGGACTTCGGGCAGATACGCAGTATTTT
>NA|NA|TRBJ2-6|TRBV6-1
CASMTDAPAGANVLTF
TGTGCCAGCATGACGGATGCCCCCGCTGGGGCCAACGTCCTGACTTTC
>NA|NA|TRBJ1-2|TRBV4-1
CASSQDLTDNYGYTF
TGCGCCAGCAGCCAAGATCTGACGGACAACTATGGCTACACCTTC
>NA|NA|TRBJ1-1|TRBV7-9
CASSLVGLGGNTEAFF
TGTGCCAGCAGCTTAGTTGGATTGGGCGGGAACACTGAAGCTTTCTTT
>TRBD2|many|TRBJ2-1|TRBV29-1
CSVEGFGGGEQFF
TGCAGCGTTGAAGGCTTTGGGGGGGGTGAGCAGTTCTTC
>TRBD1|few|TRBJ2-5|TRBV15
CATSRDWTGQETQYF
TGTGCCACCAGCAGAGATTGGACAGGCCAAGAGACCCAGTACTTC
>TRBD2|NA|TRBJ2-1|TRBV27
CASREEGAGGRYNEQFF
TGTGCCAGCAGGGAAGAAGGGGCGGGAGGTCGCTACAATGAGCAGTTCTTC
>NA|NA|TRBJ1-2|TRBV3-1
CASSQQDDALYGYTF
TGTGCCAGCAGCCAACAGGACGACGCACTATATGGCTACACCTTC
>NA|once|TRBJ2-1|TRBV30
CAWTWGNEQFF
TGTGCCTGGACCTGGGGCAATGAGCAGTTCTTC
>NA|NA|TRBJ1-2|TRBV15
CATSTGGGSGGYTF
TGTGCCACCAGCACCGGCGGGGGTTCGGGTGGCTACACCTTC
>NA|NA|TRBJ2-7|TRBV5-1
CASSLGPTDTYEQYF
TGCGCCAGCAGCTTAGGACCTACCGACACCTACGAGCAGTACTTC
>TRBD2|few|TRBJ2-2|TRBV11-2
CASSLDRISTSGETGELFF
TGTGCCAGCAGCTTAGATCGTATATCGACTAGCGGGGAAACCGGGGAGCTGTTTTTT
>TRBD2|many|TRBJ2-3|TRBV12-3/TRBV12-4
CASSLGLAGGTDTQYF
TGTGCCAGCAGTTTGGGGCTAGCGGGGGGAACAGATACGCAGTATTTT
>NA|few|TRBJ2-3|TRBV29-1
CSVELAAGLSTDTQYF
TGCAGCGTTGAACTAGCTGCTGGCCTAAGCACAGATACGCAGTATTTT
>NA|NA|TRBJ1-1|TRBV5-6
CASSLSALGEAFF
TGTGCCAGCAGCTTGTCGGCCCTGGGTGAAGCTTTCTTT
>TRBD1|few|TRBJ2-7|TRBV27
CASSSPGQGAREQYF
TGTGCCAGCAGTTCACCGGGACAGGGGGCACGAGAGCAGTACTTC
>TRBD1|many|TRBJ1-6|TRBV9
CASSGTGQVNSPLHF
TGTGCCAGCAGCGGAACGGGACAGGTTAATTCACCCCTCCACTTT
>TRBD1|few|TRBJ2-6|TRBV12-3/TRBV12-4
CASSFRGQGVLSGANVLTF
TGTGCCAGCAGTTTTAGAGGACAGGGGGTATTATCTGGGGCCAACGTCCTGACTTTC
>NA|NA|TRBJ2-7|TRBV13
CASSLVHQNEQYF
TGTGCCAGCAGCTTAGTTCACCAAAACGAGCAGTACTTC
>NA|few|TRBJ1-2|TRBV16
CASSLDRLNYGYTF
TGTGCCAGCAGCCTTGACCGATTAAACTATGGCTACACCTTC
>NA|few|TRBJ2-5|TRBV5-5
CASSLPALKETQYF
TGTGCCAGCAGCTTGCCGGCACTAAAAGAGACCCAGTACTTC
>TRBD1|NA|TRBJ2-7|TRBV6-1
CASSAPRDRGYEQYF
TGTGCCAGCAGTGCCCCCCGGGACAGGGGCTACGAGCAGTACTTC
>NA|NA|TRBJ1-5|TRBV7-9
CASTQSTEDQPQHF
TGTGCCAGCACACAATCGACAGAAGATCAGCCCCAGCATTTT
>TRBD2|NA|TRBJ2-1|TRBV2
CASSENSGSLWVTYNEQFF
TGTGCCAGCAGTGAGAATAGCGGGAGCCTCTGGGTCACCTACAATGAGCAGTTCTTC
>NA|NA|TRBJ2-1|TRBV29-1
CSVSQGYNEQFF
TGCAGCGTTTCACAGGGCTACAATGAGCAGTTCTTC
>TRBD1|NA|TRBJ1-5|TRBV5-6
CASSFGTARNQPQHF
TGTGCCAGCAGCTTTGGGACAGCACGCAATCAGCCCCAGCATTTT
>NA|NA|TRBJ2-7|TRBV30
CAWSVRVSYEQYF
TGTGCCTGGAGTGTAAGGGTCTCCTACGAGCAGTACTTC
>NA|few|TRBJ1-5|TRBV7-9
CASSLDHQPQHF
TGTGCCAGCAGCTTAGACCATCAGCCCCAGCATTTT
>NA|many|TRBJ1-5|TRBV12-3/TRBV12-4
CASSAGEQPQHF
TGTGCCAGCAGCGCCGGGGAACAGCCCCAGCATTTT
>NA|NA|TRBJ2-7|TRBV5-6
CASSFKGQGIYEQYF
TGTGCCAGCAGCTTTAAGGGGCAGGGTATCTACGAGCAGTACTTC
>TRBD1|few|TRBJ2-2|TRBV6-2/TRBV6-3
CASSAPGQDNTGELFF
TGTGCCAGCAGTGCCCCGGGACAGGATAACACCGGGGAGCTGTTTTTT
>NA|many|TRBJ2-7|TRBV12-3/TRBV12-4
CASSLANPYEQYF
TGTGCCAGCAGTTTAGCGAACCCCTACGAGCAGTACTTC